A single sample gave rise to the 25 T cell receptor beta chains below, sequenced in a study of cytotoxic CD8 clonotypes in ibrutinib-treated CLL. Here immunoSEQ multiplex PCR was the method, and the copy in TCRdb shows in-frame clones only, minus some. The sample lists approximately 80,000 clones; roughly 86% were seen once. The sample consisted of PBMCs, taken before ibrutinib treatment. The receptors derive from a human donor with chronic lymphocytic leukemia.

CDR3 DNA sequence: TGTGCCAGCTCACCAGGGATCCAAGAGACCCAGTACTTC. Protein: CASSPGIQETQYF. V usage is TRBV18 and J usage is TRBJ2-5; no clear D gene. Germline V gene lookup returns CDR1 KGHSH and CDR2 LQKENI. The CDR3 consists of 13 residues. The germline V and J ends were trimmed by 2 bases and 1 base, with 5 bases remaining between them.

The rearrangement uses TRBV15 and TRBJ2-7; 8 bases match TRBD1. Germline loops: CDR1 LNHNV, CDR2 YYDKDF (reference sequence). The length of the CDR3 is 18 residues. V lost 0 bases, J lost 2 bases, and 12 bases stayed unmatched. DNA of the CDR3: TGTGCCACCAGCAGAGATTATTCGGGCAGGGGGCGTCCCTACGAGCAGTACTTC. This codes for CATSRDYSGRGRPYEQYF.

The chain links TRBV10-3 to TRBJ1-2; D remains ambiguous. This CDR3 comprises 15 residues. CDR1 is ENHRY and CDR2 is SYGVKD in the germline V gene. The germline V and J ends were trimmed by 4 bases and 3 bases, with 15 bases remaining between them. CDR3 in DNA: TGTGCCATCAGTGGGTCGGATACCTTTGACTATGGCTACACCTTC. It specifies CAISGSDTFDYGYTF.

The CDR3 DNA reads TGCGCCAGCAACATTGACAGTAAGACTGAAGCTTTCTTT. Translation gives CASNIDSKTEAFF. The chain combines TRBV10-2 with TRBJ1-1; perhaps TRBD1 as D (5 bases). This CDR3 contains 13 residues. V dropped 7 bases and J dropped 5 bases, with 14 bases sitting between them. The V gene's germline CDR1 is WSHSY and CDR2 SAAADI.

This clone was observed a handful of times. The rearrangement links TRBV2 to TRBJ1-1; D gene ambiguous. The V end lost 10 bases, the J end lost 3 bases, and 18 bases lay between the germline ends. Germline CDR1 SNHLY, CDR2 FYNNEI. The CDR3 contains 14 residues. The CDR3 bases are TGTGCCACCTGTTGGAGTCAGGCGGACACTGAAGCTTTCTTT. Residues: CATCWSQADTEAFF.

The chain carries TRBV11-2 and TRBJ2-1; the match to TRBD2 covers 10 bases. CDR3 length equals 18 residues. CDR1 SGHAT and CDR2 FQNNGV come from the germline V gene. Losses at the gene ends were 1 base for V and 8 bases for J; bases not matched to a gene: 14. The CDR3 DNA follows: TGTGCCAGCAGCTTAGGAATGGGTCTAGCGGGAGTTAACTATGAGCAGTTCTTC. Translating gives CASSLGMGLAGVNYEQFF.

By proportion, this clone is large. The rearrangement links TRBV19 to TRBJ1-5; D perhaps matches TRBD1 (5 bases). The CDR3 runs 14 residues. V lost 8 bases and J lost 1, with 12 bases in between. CDR1 and CDR2 (germline): LNHDA, SQIVND (reference sequence). CDR3 DNA: TGTGCCAGTGGCACCCGGGACAGCAATCAGCCCCAGCATTTT. Translated, it gives CASGTRDSNQPQHF.

The chain recombines TRBV19 with TRBJ1-4, with no clear D. Germline CDR1 is LNHDA and CDR2 is SQIVND (reference sequence). Trimming pared 6 bases from V and 3 bases from J, leaving 17 bases between. The CDR3 totals 16 residues. CDR3 region: CASSLAWGGANEKLFF. CDR3 in DNA: TGTGCCAGTAGCTTGGCATGGGGTGGGGCTAATGAAAAACTGTTTTTT.

The chain carries TRBV5-6 and TRBJ1-1; TRBD1 matches 7 bases. The germline V gene has CDR1 SGHDT and CDR2 YYEEEE. The CDR3 is 14 residues long. V lost 4 bases to trimming and J lost 0 bases; unmatched junction nucleotides: 3. The CDR3, as DNA: TGTGCCAGCAGCCGCCAGGGGGTGAACACTGAAGCTTTCTTT. Encoded protein: CASSRQGVNTEAFF.

The chain links TRBV6-6 to TRBJ2-7; TRBD2 agrees at 7 bases. The CDR3 is made up of 12 amino acids. CDR1 MNHNY and CDR2 SVGAGI come from the germline V gene (reference sequence). The V segment lost 8 bases and the J segment 4 bases; nucleotides outside the gene matches: 5. The DNA for the CDR3 is TGTGCCAGCGGCGGGGGTATATACGAGCAGTACTTC. It translates to CASGGGIYEQYF.

The chain uses TRBV5-1 and TRBJ1-5; 7 bases align to TRBD1. The V and J ends lost 1 base and 4 bases, in that order; junction bases with no gene match: 5. The CDR3 is made up of 15 amino acids. Germline values: CDR1 SGHRS, CDR2 YFSETQ. Written as DNA, the CDR3 is TGCGCCAGCAGCTTGTTAGGGGGCGATAATCAGCCCCAGCATTTT. It specifies CASSLLGGDNQPQHF.

This chain joins TRBV27 and TRBJ2-7, with D uncertain. The length of the CDR3 is 13 residues. Trimming took 5 bases from V and 4 from J, leaving 12 bases between them. From germline, CDR1 is MNHEY and CDR2 SMNVEV (reference sequence). The CDR3 DNA sequence: TGTGCCAGCAGTCCCAACGTTCTATACGAGCAGTACTTC. Translation gives CASSPNVLYEQYF.

This clone was recorded once. This sequence joins TRBV19 and TRBJ2-1; 8 bases map to TRBD1. CDR1 is LNHDA and CDR2 is SQIVND in the germline V gene (reference sequence). This CDR3 spans 12 amino acids. V dropped 5 bases and J dropped 10; count of bases not matched to a gene: 4. The CDR3 bases are TGTGCCAGTAGTCGACAGGGGCCAGAGCAGTTCTTC. This codes for CASSRQGPEQFF.

This clone was seen a handful of times. The CDR3 region has the DNA TGCGCCAGCACCTTCGCAGGGAACAGGGCGTCCTACGAGCAGTACTTC. Its protein is CASTFAGNRASYEQYF. V gene TRBV5-1 combines with J gene TRBJ2-7; TRBD1 might be the D (6 bases). The CDR3 is made up of 16 amino acids. Germline CDR1 SGHRS, CDR2 YFSETQ. The V end lost 6 bases, the J end lost 1 base, and 20 bases lay between the germline ends.

The V gene is TRBV18, the J gene TRBJ1-4; D call uncertain. V was pared by 5 bases and J by 7 bases, with 5 bases between. The germline V gene encodes CDR1 KGHSH and CDR2 LQKENI. This CDR3 contains 11 residues. In nucleotides, the CDR3 is TGTGCCAGCTCAACTGGTGAAAAACTGTTTTTT. It translates to CASSTGEKLFF.

The J gene is TRBJ1-2, the V gene TRBV28, with D perhaps TRBD1 (6 bases). CDR3 length: 15 residues. Trimming took 8 bases from V and 12 from J, leaving 28 bases between them. CDR1 and CDR2 from the germline V gene are MDHEN and SYDVKM. CDR3 amino acids: CASHSTRQGSSFDTF. CDR3 nucleotide sequence: TGTGCCAGCCACTCAACGCGGCAGGGGAGTTCTTTCGACACCTTC.

As DNA, the CDR3 is TGCAGCGATGGACTAGCGGCGCAAGAGACCCAGTACTTC. It translates to CSDGLAAQETQYF. The chain couples TRBV29-1 to TRBJ2-5; 10 positions match TRBD2. CDR3 length: 13 residues. V was clipped by 7 bases and J by 2 bases; unmatched bases: 4. Germline V CDR1 and CDR2: SQVTM, ANQGSEA.

V usage is TRBV5-1 and J usage is TRBJ1-1; D is uncertain. CDR3 length: 14 residues. Deletions cut 5 bases from V and 1 base from J, with 12 bases between. CDR1 is SGHRS and CDR2 is YFSETQ in the germline V gene. CDR3 DNA sequence: TGCGCCAGCAGGAGCCTCGAGCAGAACACTGAAGCTTTCTTT. It encodes CASRSLEQNTEAFF.

This clone was counted only a few times. The J gene is TRBJ1-3, the V gene TRBV14, with D uncertain. V gave up 4 bases and J gave up 0 bases, with 10 bases separating them. The CDR3 runs to 15 residues. Germline values: CDR1 SGHDN, CDR2 FVKESK. The CDR3 loop is CASSLQVTSGNTIYF. CDR3 in DNA: TGTGCCAGCAGCCTCCAGGTTACCTCTGGAAACACCATATATTTT.

The J gene is TRBJ2-7, the V gene TRBV29-1; 7 nucleotides line up with TRBD1. The CDR3 spans 14 residues. CDR1 is SQVTM, CDR2 ANQGSEA, per germline. V shed 3 bases, J shed 4 bases, and the junction held 9 bases outside the gene matches. CDR3 sequence (DNA): TGCAGCGTTGAGGACAGGCAGGGGCGGTACGAGCAGTACTTC. Its protein is CSVEDRQGRYEQYF.

This chain uses TRBV6-5 with TRBJ2-7, with 7 nucleotides matching TRBD1. V shed 6 bases, J shed 5 bases, and the junction held 4 bases outside the gene matches. This CDR3 has 12 residues. Germline CDR1 reads MNHEY; CDR2 reads SVGAGI. The CDR3 reads CASSNTGDEQYF. CDR3 sequence (DNA): TGTGCCAGCAGCAATACAGGGGACGAGCAGTACTTC.

The chain has TRBV28 and TRBJ2-7; either TRBD1 or TRBD2 may fit D (6 bases each). V was pared by 5 bases and J by 7 bases, with 24 bases between. The length of the CDR3 is 16 residues. Germline V lookup: CDR1 MDHEN, CDR2 SYDVKM. The CDR3 protein is CASSPPPGAKTPEQYF. In nucleotides, the CDR3 is TGTGCCAGCAGTCCCCCCCCGGGGGCGAAAACCCCTGAGCAGTACTTC.

The chain couples TRBV12-5 to TRBJ1-1; 12 bases align to TRBD1. Germline V gene sequence: CDR1 LGHNT, CDR2 FRNRAP. The CDR3 sequence is 16 residues long. With V trimmed by 6 bases and J by 11 bases, 16 bases remained unmatched. The CDR3 nucleotides read TGTGCTAGTGGACGTCTCGACCGGGACAGGGGGCGATTCGCTTTCTTT. This encodes CASGRLDRDRGRFAFF.

The chain joins TRBV5-4 to TRBJ1-2; TRBD1 might be the D (5 bases). The CDR3 loop spans 13 amino acids. With 0 bases removed from V and 4 bases from J, the gap between germline ends came to 7 bases. CDR1 and CDR2 (germline): SGHNT, YYREEE (reference sequence). The CDR3 bases are TGTGCCAGCAGCTTGGTGACAGCCTATGGCTACACCTTC. Encoded protein: CASSLVTAYGYTF.

This chain connects TRBV14 to TRBJ2-4; D possibly uses TRBD1 or TRBD2 (5 bases each). The V end was cut by 0 bases, the J end by 1 base, with 10 bases between. Germline CDR1 SGHDN, CDR2 FVKESK. CDR3 length equals 16 residues. CDR3 sequence (DNA): TGTGCCAGCAGCCAAGAGAGAGGGGATGCCAAAAACATTCAGTACTTC. This encodes CASSQERGDAKNIQYF.